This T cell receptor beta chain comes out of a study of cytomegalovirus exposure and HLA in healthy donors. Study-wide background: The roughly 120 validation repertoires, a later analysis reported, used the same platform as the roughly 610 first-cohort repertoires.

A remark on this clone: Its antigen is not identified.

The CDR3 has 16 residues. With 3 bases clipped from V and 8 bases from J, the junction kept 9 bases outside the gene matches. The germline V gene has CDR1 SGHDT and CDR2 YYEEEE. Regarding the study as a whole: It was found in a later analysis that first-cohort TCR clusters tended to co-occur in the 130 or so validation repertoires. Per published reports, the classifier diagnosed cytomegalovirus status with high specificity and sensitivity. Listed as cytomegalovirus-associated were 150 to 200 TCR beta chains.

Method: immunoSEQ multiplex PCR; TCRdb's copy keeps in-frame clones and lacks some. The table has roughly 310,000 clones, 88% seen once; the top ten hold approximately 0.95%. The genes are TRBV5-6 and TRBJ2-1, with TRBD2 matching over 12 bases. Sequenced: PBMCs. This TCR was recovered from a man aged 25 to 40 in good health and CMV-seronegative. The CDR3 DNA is TGTGCCAGCAGCTCGCCCGGACTAGCGGGGTGGGATGAGCAGTTCTTC. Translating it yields CASSSPGLAGWDEQFF.